This TCR beta chain came from a study of cytomegalovirus exposure and HLA in healthy donors. Notes on the study in general: Analysis performed later showed TCR beta chains linked to HLA being more clonally expanded than equally common others.

60 Vbeta and 13 Jbeta primers were used in PCR. Produced via immunoSEQ multiplex PCR; TCRdb's table is partial and in-frame only. The sample carries about 160,000 clones, 70% to 80% recorded once. V lost 4 bases to trimming and J lost 1 base; unmatched junction nucleotides: 7. The V gene's germline CDR1 is SQVTM and CDR2 ANQGSEA. The CDR3 has 15 amino acids. On this clone: Its antigen is as yet unknown.

The rearrangement uses TRBV29-1 and TRBJ1-2, with TRBD1 matching 9 bases. The sample comprised PBMCs. The TCR comes from a male donor in good health and CMV-seronegative. CDR3 sequence: CSVGTRDRDNYGYTF. The CDR3 DNA reads TGCAGCGTTGGAACCCGGGACAGGGATAACTATGGCTACACCTTC.